The next 27 T cell receptor beta chains were all read from a single sample in a study of regulatory T cells. The primer mix had 52 TRBV and 13 TRBJ primers. Generated by immunoSEQ multiplex PCR, the TCRdb table keeps only in-frame clones and is missing some. The sample lists around 29,000 clones, roughly 90% occurring once. No antigens are known for them. Study findings and constraints: In CD3G-deficient patients, conventional CD4+ T cells were enriched for hydrophobic CDR3 residues at positions 6 and 7.

Material for sequencing was conventional CD4+ T cells sorted from blood. These receptors were collected from a person aged 18 to 30 with CD3G deficiency.

V gene TRBV5-1 combines with J gene TRBJ1-2, with D possibly matching TRBD1 (5 bases). The germline V and J ends were trimmed by 0 bases and 6 bases, with 6 bases remaining between them. The germline CDR1 and CDR2 sequences are SGHRS and YFSETQ. CDR3 length equals 12 residues. The CDR3 nucleotides read TGCGCCAGCAGCTTGGAGGGGAATGGCTACACCTTC. This encodes CASSLEGNGYTF. The whole variable domain, remainder taken from reference TRBV5-1 and TRBJ1-2, is KAGVTQTPRYLIKTRGQQVTLSCSPISGHRSVSWYQQTPGQGLQFLFEYFSETQRNKGNFPGRFSGRQFSNSRSEMNVSTLELGDSALYLCASSLEGNGYTFGSGTRLTVV.

This chain connects TRBV18 to TRBJ1-4; D is uncertain. The CDR3 length is 14 residues. The V end was cut by 6 bases, the J end by 8 bases, with 16 bases between. CDR1 is KGHSH, CDR2 LQKENI, per germline. DNA for the CDR3: TGTGCCAGCTCTCACGACGGGAAACGGGAAAAACTGTTTTTT. Translated: CASSHDGKREKLFF.

The rearrangement uses TRBV6-6 and TRBJ1-2; no clear D. The germline V and J ends were trimmed by 2 bases and 2 bases, with 6 bases remaining between them. The CDR3 has 13 amino acids. Germline V gene sequence: CDR1 MNHNY, CDR2 SVGAGI (reference sequence). CDR3 DNA: TGTGCCAGCAGTTACCCGGGAAACTATGGCTACACCTTC. Its translation: CASSYPGNYGYTF.

The rearrangement uses TRBV7-9 and TRBJ2-1, with D perhaps TRBD1 (5 bases). Germline V gene lookup returns CDR1 SEHNR and CDR2 FQNEAQ (reference sequence). The CDR3 has 14 residues. Trimming shortened V by 0 bases and J by 6 bases, and 9 bases separated the two germline ends. CDR3 coding DNA: TGTGCCAGCAGCTTAGCTCTTCAGGGCAATGAGCAGTTCTTC. Protein product: CASSLALQGNEQFF.

As DNA, the CDR3 is TGTGCCAGCACCCCCGGGACAGTGAACACCGGGGAGCTGTTTTTT. Protein product: CASTPGTVNTGELFF. The V and J genes are TRBV6-1 and TRBJ2-2; TRBD1 matches 7 bases. The CDR3 extends over 15 amino acids. Trimming at V came to 7 bases and at J to 1 base, leaving 6 bases not matched to a gene. Germline lookup yields CDR1 MNHNS and CDR2 SASEGT.

The sample holds a few counts of this clone. The rearrangement links TRBV19 to TRBJ1-6; TRBD1 might be the D (5 bases). This CDR3 is built from 15 residues. Looked up from germline, CDR1 is LNHDA and CDR2 is SQIVND (reference sequence). V was pared by 1 base and J by 8 bases, with 12 bases between. The CDR3 sequence is CASSIGYRQDSPLHF. For the CDR3, the DNA is TGTGCCAGTAGTATAGGTTACAGGCAGGATTCACCCCTCCACTTT.

The chain joins TRBV10-2 to TRBJ1-6; D is unclear. The V gene's germline CDR1 is WSHSY and CDR2 SAAADI. The V and J ends lost 0 bases and 2 bases respectively, with 8 bases between them. The CDR3 covers 16 residues. CDR3 nucleotide sequence: TGCGCCAGCAGTGAGTCGCACCAGACCTATAATTCACCCCTCCACTTT. It encodes CASSESHQTYNSPLHF.

V gene TRBV28 combines with J gene TRBJ1-1; 7 positions match TRBD1. Germline lookup yields CDR1 MDHEN and CDR2 SYDVKM. The CDR3 runs to 12 residues. V trimming: 6 bases; J trimming: 8 bases; junction bases outside the gene matches: 6. The CDR3 loop reads CASRSQGFEAFF. In DNA, the CDR3 is TGTGCCAGCAGATCACAGGGGTTCGAAGCTTTCTTT.

The chain uses TRBV11-2 and TRBJ2-7; the match to TRBD1 covers 7 bases. CDR1 and CDR2 (germline): SGHAT, FQNNGV. The CDR3 loop spans 13 amino acids. The junction had 6 bases not matched to a gene; V was cut back by 6 bases and J by 4 bases. The CDR3 sequence: CASSYTGVYEQYF. The CDR3 DNA is TGTGCCAGCAGTTATACAGGGGTATACGAGCAGTACTTC.

This chain connects TRBV13 to TRBJ2-3; D possibly uses TRBD1 or TRBD2 (6 bases each). Trimming cost V 5 bases and J 8 bases, with 14 bases left between them. The V gene's germline CDR1 is PRHDT and CDR2 FYEKMQ (reference sequence). The CDR3 sequence is 13 residues long. CDR3 DNA sequence: TGTGCCAGCAGCACCGCCGGGGGCGTTACGCAGTATTTT. This encodes CASSTAGGVTQYF.

V usage is TRBV28 and J usage is TRBJ2-3; D is ambiguous. The CDR3 consists of 13 residues. Germline lookup yields CDR1 MDHEN and CDR2 SYDVKM. V was cut by 5 bases and J by 6 bases, with 12 bases left in between. As DNA, the CDR3 is TGTGCCAGCAGTGTTCACTTGTGGGATACGCAGTATTTT. Translated: CASSVHLWDTQYF.

A single count supports this clone. The V call is TRBV18, the J call TRBJ2-5; possible D gene TRBD2, 5 bases. The better agreement between TRBJ2-7 and the DNA end casts doubt on the J call. The germline CDR1 and CDR2 sequences are KGHSH and LQKENI. The CDR3 covers 14 residues. CDR3 sequence (DNA): TGTGCCAGCTCACCAGCGGGCTTTCCCTACGAGCAGTACTTC. Amino acid sequence: CASSPAGFPYEQYF.

The V gene is TRBV5-1, the J gene TRBJ2-1, with 8 nucleotides matching TRBD2. This CDR3 spans 17 amino acids. The germline CDR1 and CDR2 sequences are SGHRS and YFSETQ. J lost 7 bases, V lost 3 bases, and 15 bases had no gene match. The CDR3 is CASSSVAAGGRKNEQFF. CDR3 DNA sequence: TGCGCCAGCAGCTCGGTGGCGGCGGGGGGTCGAAAGAATGAGCAGTTCTTC.

This chain connects TRBV11-2 to TRBJ2-2; unclear D gene. Looked up from germline, CDR1 is SGHAT and CDR2 is FQNNGV. The CDR3 extends over 14 amino acids. With 2 bases removed from V and 1 base from J, the gap between germline ends came to 5 bases. CDR3 DNA sequence: TGTGCCAGCAGCTTAACCCTGAACACCGGGGAGCTGTTTTTT. It translates to CASSLTLNTGELFF. Full variable domain (outside the CDR3, taken from reference TRBV11-2 and TRBJ2-2): EAGVAQSPRYKIIEKRQSVAFWCNPISGHATLYWYQQILGQGPKLLIQFQNNGVVDDSQLPKDRFSAERLKGVDSTLKIQPAKLEDSAVYLCASSLTLNTGELFFGEGSRLTVL.

This clone was detected only once. The V and J genes are TRBV11-3 and TRBJ2-7, with TRBD2 as a possible D gene (6 bases). Per the germline V gene, CDR1 is SGHNT and CDR2 is YENEEA. V dropped 5 bases and J dropped 3 bases, with 17 bases sitting between them. CDR3 length: 15 amino acids. DNA of the CDR3: TGTGCCAGCAGCGCGAGCGGGCGATGGAGCTACGAGCAGTACGTC. Translated, it gives CASSASGRWSYEQYV.

This clone was seen just once. The CDR3: CASRTTHDSYNEQFF. The CDR3 DNA reads as TGTGCCAGTAGAACGACACACGACTCCTACAATGAGCAGTTCTTC. V and J are TRBV19 and TRBJ2-1; D gene ambiguous. Germline V CDR1 and CDR2: LNHDA, SQIVND (reference sequence). The length of the CDR3 is 15 residues. V was clipped by 6 bases and J by 0 bases, with 12 bases between them.

The rearrangement joins TRBV11-2 to TRBJ1-1; TRBD1 matches 7 bases. V was pared by 5 bases and J by 1 base, with 13 bases of the junction left unmatched. The CDR3 totals 17 residues. Germline CDR1 is SGHAT and CDR2 is FQNNGV. As DNA, the CDR3 is TGTGCCAGCAGCACCACACCGACAGGGATAAGGAACACTGAAGCTTTCTTT. It is translated as CASSTTPTGIRNTEAFF.

This chain connects TRBV6-6 to TRBJ1-1; a weak D match, TRBD1 (5 bases). The CDR3 totals 13 residues. The V end was cut by 0 bases, the J end by 8 bases, with 10 bases between. Germline-derived CDR1 and CDR2 are MNHNY and SVGAGI (reference sequence). The CDR3 DNA sequence: TGTGCCAGCAGTTACTCGGGGGGGGAAGAAGCTTTCTTT. It specifies CASSYSGGEEAFF.

The chain links TRBV5-1 to TRBJ1-1; D is uncertain. The CDR3 loop spans 13 amino acids. Trimming shortened V by 5 bases and J by 3 bases, and 11 bases separated the two germline ends. Germline CDR1 reads SGHRS; CDR2 reads YFSETQ. The CDR3 coding sequence is TGCGCCAGCAGAAACCTAGTGGACACTGAAGCTTTCTTT. Protein sequence: CASRNLVDTEAFF.

The rearrangement links TRBV6-1 to TRBJ1-2; TRBD1 aligns across 9 bases. Losses at the gene ends were 5 bases for V and 5 bases for J; bases not matched to a gene: 9. CDR1 MNHNS and CDR2 SASEGT come from the germline V gene. The CDR3 sequence is 15 residues long. The CDR3 bases are TGTGCCAGCAGTATAGGGACAGGGAGGCGGTATGGCTACACCTTC. It codes for CASSIGTGRRYGYTF.

This clone was found once. The rearrangement joins TRBV25-1 to TRBJ2-1; 12 nucleotides match TRBD2. The CDR3 loop spans 18 amino acids. Germline trimming cut 1 base from V and 15 bases from J; bases unmatched to any gene: 19. The germline V gene encodes CDR1 MGHDK and CDR2 SYGVNS. CDR3 in DNA: TGTGCCAGCAGTGAATTGAGGGGGCTAGCGGGAGGGCCGGGTAGTCTGTTCTTC. This translates into CASSELRGLAGGPGSLFF.

V usage is TRBV5-1 and J usage is TRBJ1-1, with 12 bases aligning to TRBD1. V gave up 5 bases and J gave up 4 bases; unmatched junction bases: 9. This CDR3 contains 16 residues. Germline V gives CDR1 SGHRS, CDR2 YFSETQ. The CDR3 nucleotides read TGCGCCAGCAGAATCGGGACAGGGGGCTTGGGCACTGAAGCTTTCTTT. Its protein product is CASRIGTGGLGTEAFF.

The chain recombines TRBV10-3 with TRBJ1-1, with unresolved D. V was clipped by 4 bases and J by 4 bases, with 7 bases between them. The CDR3 spans 12 residues. Germline CDR1 and CDR2: ENHRY and SYGVKD. The CDR3 DNA follows: TGTGCCATCAGTGGTGCGTCCACTGAAGCTTTCTTT. Translated: CAISGASTEAFF.

CDR3 in amino acids: CASSLGAAYNEQFF. CDR3 nucleotides: TGCGCCAGCAGCTTGGGAGCGGCTTACAATGAGCAGTTCTTC. V and J are TRBV5-1 and TRBJ2-1; D might be TRBD2 (5 bases). Germline CDR1 is SGHRS and CDR2 is YFSETQ. The CDR3 extends over 14 amino acids. The V gene lost 0 bases and the J gene lost 4 bases, with 8 bases spanning the gap.

The chain joins TRBV19 to TRBJ2-1; D is perhaps TRBD2 (6 bases). CDR1 is LNHDA, CDR2 SQIVND, per germline (reference sequence). This CDR3 contains 13 residues. V was shortened by 3 bases and J by 7 bases, with 10 bases between the two germline ends. CDR3 sequence: CASSMVGRNEQFF. The CDR3 DNA reads as TGTGCCAGTAGTATGGTGGGGAGGAATGAGCAGTTCTTC.

The V and J genes are TRBV28 and TRBJ2-3; TRBD2 matches 14 bases. V was clipped by 3 bases and J by 5 bases; unmatched bases: 7. The CDR3 spans 17 residues. Germline assignment: CDR1 MDHEN and CDR2 SYDVKM. The CDR3 DNA follows: TGTGCCAGCAGTTTCCAAGACGGACTAGCGGGGGGAGATACGCAGTATTTT. Its protein is CASSFQDGLAGGDTQYF.

V and J are TRBV6-1 and TRBJ2-7, with 7 bases identical to TRBD2. Germline lookup yields CDR1 MNHNS and CDR2 SASEGT. The V and J ends lost 4 bases and 3 bases, in that order; junction bases with no gene match: 12. The CDR3 is made up of 16 amino acids. The CDR3 DNA reads as TGTGCCAGCAGTGTAAAACCCGTGGGAGGGAACTACGAGCAGTACTTC. Translation gives CASSVKPVGGNYEQYF.